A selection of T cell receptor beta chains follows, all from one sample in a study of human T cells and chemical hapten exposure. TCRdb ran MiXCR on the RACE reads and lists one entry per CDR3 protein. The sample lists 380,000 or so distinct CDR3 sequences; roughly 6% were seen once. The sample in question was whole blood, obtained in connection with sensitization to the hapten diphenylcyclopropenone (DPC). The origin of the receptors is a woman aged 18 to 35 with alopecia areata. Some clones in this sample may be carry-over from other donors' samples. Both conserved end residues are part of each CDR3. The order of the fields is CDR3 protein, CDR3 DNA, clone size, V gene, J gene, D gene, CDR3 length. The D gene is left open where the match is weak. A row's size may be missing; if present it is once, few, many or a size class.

cdr3_aa: CASSLGTGVSSYEQYF; cdr3_nt: TGTGCCAGCAGCTTAGGGACAGGTGTTAGCTCCTACGAGCAGTACTTC; clone_size: .; v_call: TRBV13; j_call: TRBJ2-7; d_call: .; cdr3_length: 16
cdr3_aa: CASSPPTGLEQFF; cdr3_nt: TGTGCCAGCTCACCCCCTACCGGACTAGAGCAGTTCTTC; clone_size: many; v_call: TRBV18; j_call: TRBJ2-1; d_call: .; cdr3_length: 13
cdr3_aa: CSAWGATNEKLFF; cdr3_nt: TGCAGTGCGTGGGGTGCAACTAATGAAAAACTGTTTTTT; clone_size: few; v_call: TRBV20-1; j_call: TRBJ1-4; d_call: .; cdr3_length: 13
cdr3_aa: CASSLYPGSATNEKLFF; cdr3_nt: TGTGCCAGCAGCTTATATCCGGGATCAGCAACTAATGAAAAACTGTTTTTT; clone_size: few; v_call: TRBV7-2; j_call: TRBJ1-4; d_call: .; cdr3_length: 17
cdr3_aa: CASSYAQGDPGSNQPQHF; cdr3_nt: TGTGCCAGCAGTTATGCACAGGGAGATCCCGGGAGCAATCAGCCCCAGCATTTT; clone_size: .; v_call: TRBV6-2/TRBV6-3; j_call: TRBJ1-5; d_call: .; cdr3_length: 18
cdr3_aa: CASSWNRGYEQYF; cdr3_nt: TGTGCCAGCAGTTGGAACAGGGGCTACGAGCAGTACTTC; clone_size: few; v_call: TRBV25-1; j_call: TRBJ2-7; d_call: TRBD1; cdr3_length: 13
cdr3_aa: CASSPGDITYEQYF; cdr3_nt: TGTGCCAGCAGTCCTGGGGACATAACCTACGAGCAGTACTTC; clone_size: .; v_call: TRBV27; j_call: TRBJ2-7; d_call: .; cdr3_length: 14
cdr3_aa: CASSSRTGQDTEAFF; cdr3_nt: TGCGCCAGCAGCTCAAGGACAGGGCAGGACACTGAAGCTTTCTTT; clone_size: .; v_call: TRBV5-1; j_call: TRBJ1-1; d_call: TRBD1; cdr3_length: 15
cdr3_aa: CASSLPTGGKPNEQFF; cdr3_nt: TGTGCCAGCAGCCTACCCACAGGGGGCAAGCCTAATGAGCAGTTCTTC; clone_size: .; v_call: TRBV7-3; j_call: TRBJ2-1; d_call: TRBD1; cdr3_length: 16
cdr3_aa: CASSSGTGHSYEQYF; cdr3_nt: TGTGCCAGCAGCTCTGGGACAGGGCACTCCTACGAGCAGTACTTC; clone_size: few; v_call: TRBV5-6; j_call: TRBJ2-7; d_call: TRBD1; cdr3_length: 15